Listed below are T cell receptor beta chains from one sample, sequenced in a study of blood T cell repertoires in COVID-19. Method: immunoSEQ multiplex PCR; TCRdb's copy keeps in-frame clones and lacks some. The sample includes fewer than 450,000 clones, 88% of them seen just once. What was sequenced was PBMCs or T cells enriched from blood (not recorded which). These receptor sequences come from a woman between 35 and 50 years old with acute COVID-19. CDR3s include the opening cysteine and the closing phenylalanine or tryptophan. A D gene is named only where the DNA matches it firmly. Clone size is given for some rows only: seen once, a few or many times, or a class if the clone is expanded.

TRBV5-4	TRBJ2-1	.	TRBD2	15	CASSSRLAGYNEQFF	TGTGCCAGCAGCTCAAGACTAGCGGGGTACAATGAGCAGTTCTTC
TRBV27	TRBJ2-1	.	.	14	CASSTPRRYNEQFF	TGTGCCAGCAGTACCCCGAGAAGATACAATGAGCAGTTCTTC
TRBV12-3/TRBV12-4	TRBJ1-4	.	.	13	CASAGGLNEKLFF	TGTGCCAGCGCCGGGGGACTTAATGAAAAACTGTTTTTT
TRBV19	TRBJ2-3	.	TRBD1	15	CASSTGQGRADTQYF	TGTGCCAGTAGTACGGGACAGGGGAGGGCAGATACGCAGTATTTT
TRBV5-4	TRBJ2-2	few	.	16	CASSSSSTRVTGELFF	TGTGCCAGCAGCTCCTCCTCTACTAGAGTCACCGGGGAGCTGTTTTTT
TRBV29-1	TRBJ1-2	once	TRBD1	13	CSVDPGQGRGYTF	TGCAGCGTGGACCCGGGACAGGGGAGAGGCTACACCTTC
TRBV3-1/TRBV3-2	TRBJ1-6	.	.	14	CASSLKTGNSPLHF	TGTGCCAGCAGTCTTAAAACAGGGAATTCACCCCTCCACTTT
TRBV5-4	TRBJ2-2	.	TRBD2	18	CASSLLAGGPMVAGELFF	TGTGCCAGCAGCTTGCTAGCGGGGGGGCCTATGGTGGCCGGGGAGCTGTTTTTT
TRBV3-1/TRBV3-2	TRBJ1-3	.	.	14	CASSQGAGGNTIYF	TGTGCCAGCAGCCAAGGCGCAGGGGGAAACACCATATATTTT
TRBV19	TRBJ2-7	.	TRBD1	16	CASSRRGQGAREEQYF	TGTGCCAGTAGTCGACGTGGACAGGGGGCACGTGAAGAGCAGTACTTC
TRBV4-1	TRBJ2-5	.	.	15	CASSHPARAKETQYF	TGCGCCAGCAGCCACCCCGCCAGGGCGAAGGAGACCCAGTACTTC
TRBV7-2	TRBJ1-2	few	.	16	CASSLYSTRGTAGYTF	TGTGCCAGCAGCTTATATTCTACTCGCGGGACCGCTGGCTACACCTTC
TRBV13	TRBJ1-6	few	.	16	CASSLGQMGGNSPLHF	TGTGCCAGCAGCTTAGGACAGATGGGTGGTAATTCACCCCTCCACTTT
TRBV27	TRBJ1-6	.	TRBD1	13	CASSDRGNSPLHF	TGTGCCAGCAGTGACAGGGGTAATTCACCCCTCCACTTT
TRBV7-2	TRBJ2-5	.	.	15	CASSSQMSPQETQYF	TGTGCCAGCAGCTCCCAAATGTCCCCCCAAGAGACCCAGTACTTC
TRBV7-2	TRBJ1-1	.	.	16	CASSFSQGLTNTEAFF	TGTGCCAGCAGCTTTAGCCAGGGTCTTACGAACACTGAAGCTTTCTTT
TRBV5-1	TRBJ2-2	.	TRBD1	16	CASSNRGRSEDGELFF	TGCGCCAGCAGCAACAGGGGGCGTTCTGAGGACGGGGAGCTGTTTTTT
TRBV7-9	TRBJ1-4	.	TRBD1	16	CASSSSLDRVGEKLFF	TGTGCCAGCAGCTCTAGTCTCGACAGGGTAGGGGAAAAACTGTTTTTT
TRBV5-5	TRBJ1-3	.	.	14	CASSLGGIGNTIYF	TGTGCCAGCAGCTTAGGAGGGATCGGAAACACCATATATTTT
TRBV10-3	TRBJ1-4	.	TRBD1	14	CAISEGQGHEKLFF	TGTGCCATCAGTGAAGGACAGGGTCATGAAAAACTGTTTTTT
TRBV13	TRBJ2-5	once	.	14	CASSLPQGRETQYF	TGTGCCAGCAGCTTACCACAGGGTCGGGAGACCCAGTACTTC
TRBV30	TRBJ1-2	.	.	13	CAWRDSANYGYTF	TGTGCCTGGAGGGACAGCGCCAACTATGGCTACACCTTC
TRBV18	TRBJ2-5	.	.	11	CASSGQETQYF	TGTGCCAGCAGCGGACAGGAGACCCAGTACTTC
TRBV30	TRBJ1-6	.	TRBD1	13	CAWATGGGSPLHF	TGTGCCTGGGCGACAGGGGGAGGTTCACCCCTCCACTTT
TRBV5-5	TRBJ1-5	.	TRBD1	15	CASSLGQGWNQPQHF	TGTGCCAGCAGCTTGGGACAGGGGTGGAATCAGCCCCAGCATTTT
TRBV30	TRBJ1-1	.	.	15	CAWSVISGWNTEAFF	TGTGCCTGGAGTGTTATTTCAGGGTGGAACACTGAAGCTTTCTTT